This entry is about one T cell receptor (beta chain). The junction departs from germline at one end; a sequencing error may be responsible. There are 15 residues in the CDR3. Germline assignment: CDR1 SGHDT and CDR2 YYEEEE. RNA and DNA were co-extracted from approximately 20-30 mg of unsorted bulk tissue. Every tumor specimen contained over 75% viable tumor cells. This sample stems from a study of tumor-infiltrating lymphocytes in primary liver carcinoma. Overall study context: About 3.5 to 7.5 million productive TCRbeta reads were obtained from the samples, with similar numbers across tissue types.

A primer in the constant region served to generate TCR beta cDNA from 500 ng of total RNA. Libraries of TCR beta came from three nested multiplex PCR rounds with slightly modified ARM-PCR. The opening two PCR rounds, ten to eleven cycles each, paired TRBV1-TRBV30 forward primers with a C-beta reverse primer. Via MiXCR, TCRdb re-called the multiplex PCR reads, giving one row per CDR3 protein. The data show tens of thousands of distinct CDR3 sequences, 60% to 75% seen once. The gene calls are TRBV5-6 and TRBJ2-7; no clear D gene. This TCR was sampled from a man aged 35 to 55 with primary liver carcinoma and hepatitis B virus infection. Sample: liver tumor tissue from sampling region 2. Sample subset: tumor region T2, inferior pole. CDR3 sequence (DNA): TGTGCCAGCAGCCTTGAGAGCGCCAGCTCCTACGGGCAGTATTTC. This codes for CASSLESASSYGQYF. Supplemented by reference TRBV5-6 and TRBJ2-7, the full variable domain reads DAGVTQSPTHLIKTRGQQVTLRCSPKSGHDTVSWYQQALGQGPQFIFQYYEEEERQRGNFPDRFSGHQFPNYSSELNVNALLLGDSALYLCASSLESASSYGQYFGPGTRLTVT.